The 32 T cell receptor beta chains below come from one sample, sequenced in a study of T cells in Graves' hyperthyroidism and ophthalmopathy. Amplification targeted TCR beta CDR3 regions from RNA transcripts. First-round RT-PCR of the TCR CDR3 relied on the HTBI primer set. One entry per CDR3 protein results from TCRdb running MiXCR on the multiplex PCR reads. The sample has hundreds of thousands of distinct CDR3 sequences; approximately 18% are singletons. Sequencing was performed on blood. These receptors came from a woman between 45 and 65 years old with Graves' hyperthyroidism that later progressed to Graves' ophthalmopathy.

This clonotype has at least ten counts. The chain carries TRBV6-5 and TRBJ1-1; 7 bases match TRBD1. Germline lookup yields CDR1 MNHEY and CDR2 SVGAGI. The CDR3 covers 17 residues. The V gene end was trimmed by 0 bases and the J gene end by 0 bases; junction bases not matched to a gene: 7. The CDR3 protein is CASSYSDRDRVNTEAFF. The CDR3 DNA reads TGTGCCAGCAGTTACTCCGACCGGGACAGAGTGAACACTGAAGCTTTCTTT.

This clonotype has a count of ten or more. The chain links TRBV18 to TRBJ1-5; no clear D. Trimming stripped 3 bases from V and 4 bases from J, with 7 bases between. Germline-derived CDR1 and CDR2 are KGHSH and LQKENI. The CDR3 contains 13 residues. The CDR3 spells CASSPVRNQPQHF. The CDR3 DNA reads TGTGCCAGCTCACCGGTTCGAAATCAGCCCCAGCATTTT.

The DNA of the CDR3 is TGCGCCAGCAGCTTGTTCCGGGACACGTACTCTGGGGCCAACGTCCTGACTTTC. This sequence encodes CASSLFRDTYSGANVLTF. The chain employs TRBV5-1 and TRBJ2-6, with a weak D call TRBD1 (6 bases). The CDR3 contains 18 residues. The ends were cut back, 1 base at V and 0 bases at J, with 14 bases in the middle. The germline V gene has CDR1 SGHRS and CDR2 YFSETQ.

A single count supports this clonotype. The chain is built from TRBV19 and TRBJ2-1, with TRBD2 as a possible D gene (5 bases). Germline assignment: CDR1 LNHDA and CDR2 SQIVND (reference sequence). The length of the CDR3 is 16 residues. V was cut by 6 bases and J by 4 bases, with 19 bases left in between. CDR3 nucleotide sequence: TGTGCCAGTAGCCTTTCCGGGGTACTAGAGTACAATGAGCAGTTCTTC. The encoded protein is CASSLSGVLEYNEQFF.

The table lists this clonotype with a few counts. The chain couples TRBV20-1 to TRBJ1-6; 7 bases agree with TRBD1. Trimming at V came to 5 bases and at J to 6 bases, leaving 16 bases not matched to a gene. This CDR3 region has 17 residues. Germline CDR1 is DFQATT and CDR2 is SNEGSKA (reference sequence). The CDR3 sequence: CSAYPLRTGAPNSPLHF. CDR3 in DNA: TGCAGTGCTTACCCCCTCCGGACAGGAGCACCTAATTCACCCCTCCACTTT.

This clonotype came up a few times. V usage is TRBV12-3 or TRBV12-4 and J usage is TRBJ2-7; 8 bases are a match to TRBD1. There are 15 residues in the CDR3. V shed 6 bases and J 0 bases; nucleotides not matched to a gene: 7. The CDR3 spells CASRGGQDLSYEQYF. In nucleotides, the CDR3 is TGTGCCAGCAGGGGGGGACAGGACCTCTCCTACGAGCAGTACTTC.

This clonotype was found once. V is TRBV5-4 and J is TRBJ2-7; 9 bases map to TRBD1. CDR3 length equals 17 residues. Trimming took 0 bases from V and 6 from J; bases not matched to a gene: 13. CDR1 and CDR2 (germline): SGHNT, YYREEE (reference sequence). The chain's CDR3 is CASSLAQGTGGRGEQYF. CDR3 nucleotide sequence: TGTGCCAGCAGCTTGGCCCAGGGAACAGGGGGCCGGGGCGAGCAGTACTTC.

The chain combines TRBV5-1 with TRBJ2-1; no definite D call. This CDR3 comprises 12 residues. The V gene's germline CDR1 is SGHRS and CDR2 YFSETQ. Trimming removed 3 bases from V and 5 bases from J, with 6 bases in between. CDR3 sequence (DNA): TGCGCCAGCAGCTCGCAGAACAATGAGCAGTTCTTC. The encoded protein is CASSSQNNEQFF.

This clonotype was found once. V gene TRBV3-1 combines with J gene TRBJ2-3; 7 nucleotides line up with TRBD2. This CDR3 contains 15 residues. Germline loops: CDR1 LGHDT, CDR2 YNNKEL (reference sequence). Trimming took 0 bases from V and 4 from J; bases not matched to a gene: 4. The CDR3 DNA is TGTGCCAGCAGCCAAGATCTTGGGGGGGCAGATACGCAGTATTTT. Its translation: CASSQDLGGADTQYF.

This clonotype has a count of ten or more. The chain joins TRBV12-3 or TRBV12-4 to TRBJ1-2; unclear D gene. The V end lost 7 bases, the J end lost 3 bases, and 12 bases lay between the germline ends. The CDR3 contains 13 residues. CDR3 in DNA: TGTGCCAGCACCTTTACTACCGACTATGGCTACACCTTC. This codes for CASTFTTDYGYTF.

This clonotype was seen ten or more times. This CDR3 is CAISDRSGQETQYF. The CDR3 DNA reads TGTGCCATCAGTGATCGTAGCGGGCAAGAGACCCAGTACTTC. This chain links TRBV10-3 with TRBJ2-5; 7 positions agree with TRBD2. Per germline, CDR1 ENHRY and CDR2 SYGVKD. This CDR3 has 14 residues. Trimming at V came to 3 bases and at J to 2 bases, leaving 3 bases not matched to a gene.

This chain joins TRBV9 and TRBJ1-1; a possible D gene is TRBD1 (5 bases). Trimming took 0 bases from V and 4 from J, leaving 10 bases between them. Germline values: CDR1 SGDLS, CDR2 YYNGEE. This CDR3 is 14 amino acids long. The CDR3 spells CASSVVERGTEAFF. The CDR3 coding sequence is TGTGCCAGCAGCGTAGTAGAAAGGGGCACTGAAGCTTTCTTT.

The DNA for the CDR3 is TGTGCCAGCAGACTGAGGAACGAGCAGTACTTC. It encodes CASRLRNEQYF. This chain links TRBV6-2 or TRBV6-3 with TRBJ2-7; unclear D gene. Trimming left V 6 bases short and J 5 bases short, with 8 bases between. This CDR3 contains 11 residues. CDR1 is MNHEY and CDR2 is SVGEGT in the germline V gene.

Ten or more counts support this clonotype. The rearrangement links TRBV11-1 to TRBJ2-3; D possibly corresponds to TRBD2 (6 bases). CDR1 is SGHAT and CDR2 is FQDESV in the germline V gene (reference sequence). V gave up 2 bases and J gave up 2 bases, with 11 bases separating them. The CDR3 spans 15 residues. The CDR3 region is CASSLRRDFTDTQYF. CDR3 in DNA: TGTGCCAGCAGCTTAAGACGGGACTTCACAGATACGCAGTATTTT.

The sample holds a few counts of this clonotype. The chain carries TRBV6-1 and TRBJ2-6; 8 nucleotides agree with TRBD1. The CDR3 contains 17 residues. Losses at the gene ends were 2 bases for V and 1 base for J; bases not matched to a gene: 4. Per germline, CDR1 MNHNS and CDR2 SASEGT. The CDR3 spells CASSELRQGSGANVLTF. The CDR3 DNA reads TGTGCCAGCAGTGAACTCAGACAGGGGTCTGGGGCCAACGTCCTGACTTTC.

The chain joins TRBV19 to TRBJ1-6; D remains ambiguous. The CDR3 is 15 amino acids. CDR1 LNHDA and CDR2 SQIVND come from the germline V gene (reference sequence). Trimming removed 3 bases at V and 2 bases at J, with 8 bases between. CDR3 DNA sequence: TGTGCCAGTAGTATGTCGCCGGCCTATAATTCACCCCTCCACTTT. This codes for CASSMSPAYNSPLHF.

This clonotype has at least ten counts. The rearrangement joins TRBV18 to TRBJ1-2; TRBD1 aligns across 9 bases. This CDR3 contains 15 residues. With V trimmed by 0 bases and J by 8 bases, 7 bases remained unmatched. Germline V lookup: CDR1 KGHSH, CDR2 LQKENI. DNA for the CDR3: TGTGCCAGCTCACCACCTACCGGGACAGGGCTCGGCTACACCTTC. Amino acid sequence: CASSPPTGTGLGYTF.

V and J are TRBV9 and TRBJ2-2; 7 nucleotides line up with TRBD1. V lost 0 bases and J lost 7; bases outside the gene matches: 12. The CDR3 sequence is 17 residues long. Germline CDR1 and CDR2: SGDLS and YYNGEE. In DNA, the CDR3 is TGTGCCAGCAGCGTAGCTACAACGACAGGGACGGGCGGGGAGCTGTTTTTT. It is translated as CASSVATTTGTGGELFF.

The CDR3 region has the DNA TGTGCCAGCAGTAGAGGGGGAGATAGCAATCAGCCCCAGCATTTT. It is translated as CASSRGGDSNQPQHF. J is TRBJ1-5 and V is TRBV6-2 or TRBV6-3, with a weak D call TRBD1 (6 bases). Germline-derived CDR1 and CDR2 are MNHEY and SVGEGT. There are 15 residues in the CDR3. The V end was cut by 5 bases, the J end by 0 bases, with 11 bases between.

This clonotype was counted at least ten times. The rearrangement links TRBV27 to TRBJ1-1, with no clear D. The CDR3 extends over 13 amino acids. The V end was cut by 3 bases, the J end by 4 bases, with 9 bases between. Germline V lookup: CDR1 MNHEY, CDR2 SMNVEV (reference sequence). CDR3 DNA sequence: TGTGCCAGCAGTTTCAGTAAGCCCACTGAAGCTTTCTTT. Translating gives CASSFSKPTEAFF.

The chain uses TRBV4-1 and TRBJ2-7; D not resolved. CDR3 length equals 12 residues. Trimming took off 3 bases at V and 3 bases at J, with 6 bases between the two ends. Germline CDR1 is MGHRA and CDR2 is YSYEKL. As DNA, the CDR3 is TGCGCCAGCAGCCACCCGAACTACGAGCAGTACTTC. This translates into CASSHPNYEQYF.

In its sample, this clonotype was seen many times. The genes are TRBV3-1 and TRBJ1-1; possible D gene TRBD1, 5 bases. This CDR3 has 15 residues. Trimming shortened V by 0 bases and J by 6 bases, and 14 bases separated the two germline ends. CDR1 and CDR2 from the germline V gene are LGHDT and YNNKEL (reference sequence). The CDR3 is CASSQDQRQLPEAFF. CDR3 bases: TGTGCCAGCAGCCAAGATCAGAGACAGTTACCTGAAGCTTTCTTT.

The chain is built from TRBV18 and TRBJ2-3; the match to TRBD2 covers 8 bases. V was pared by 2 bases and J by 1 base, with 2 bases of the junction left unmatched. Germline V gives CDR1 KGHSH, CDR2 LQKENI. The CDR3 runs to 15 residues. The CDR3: CASSPIGGGTDTQYF. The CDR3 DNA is TGTGCCAGCTCACCAATCGGGGGGGGCACAGATACGCAGTATTTT.

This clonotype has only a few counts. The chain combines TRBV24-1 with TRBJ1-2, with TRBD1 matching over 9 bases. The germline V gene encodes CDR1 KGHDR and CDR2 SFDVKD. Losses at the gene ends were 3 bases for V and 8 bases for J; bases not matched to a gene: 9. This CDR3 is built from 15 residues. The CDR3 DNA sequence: TGTGCCACCAGTGATCGCACTGGGACAGGGCGAGGCTACACCTTC. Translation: CATSDRTGTGRGYTF.

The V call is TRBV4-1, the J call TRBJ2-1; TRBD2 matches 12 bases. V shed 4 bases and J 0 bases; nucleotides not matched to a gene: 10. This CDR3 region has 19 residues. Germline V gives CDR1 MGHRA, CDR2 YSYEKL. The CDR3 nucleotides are TGCGCCAGCAGCCCCCGGACTAGCGGGGCTCTCAGCTCCTACAATGAGCAGTTCTTC. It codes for CASSPRTSGALSSYNEQFF.

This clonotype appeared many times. Here the CDR3 DNA reads TGTGCCAGCAGCCCTTCGCCGGGACAATACAATGAGCAGTTCTTC. Its protein is CASSPSPGQYNEQFF. This chain joins TRBV3-1 and TRBJ2-1, with D perhaps matching TRBD1 (6 bases). Germline CDR1 LGHDT, CDR2 YNNKEL (reference sequence). This CDR3 is 15 amino acids long. Between the trimmed V and J ends, which lost 4 bases and 4 bases, there was a span of 14 bases.

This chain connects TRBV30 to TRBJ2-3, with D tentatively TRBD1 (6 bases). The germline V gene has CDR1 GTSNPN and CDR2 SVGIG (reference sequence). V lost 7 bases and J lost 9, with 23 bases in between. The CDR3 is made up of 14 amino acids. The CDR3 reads CASPQGPGSGTQYF. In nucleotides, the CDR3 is TGTGCCTCCCCTCAGGGGCCGGGTTCAGGGACGCAGTATTTT.

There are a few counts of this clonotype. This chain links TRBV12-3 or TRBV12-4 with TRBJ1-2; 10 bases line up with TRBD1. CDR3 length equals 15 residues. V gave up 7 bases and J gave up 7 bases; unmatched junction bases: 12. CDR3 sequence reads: CASKQDRGMLFGYTF. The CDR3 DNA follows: TGTGCCAGCAAACAGGACAGGGGGATGTTGTTTGGCTACACCTTC.

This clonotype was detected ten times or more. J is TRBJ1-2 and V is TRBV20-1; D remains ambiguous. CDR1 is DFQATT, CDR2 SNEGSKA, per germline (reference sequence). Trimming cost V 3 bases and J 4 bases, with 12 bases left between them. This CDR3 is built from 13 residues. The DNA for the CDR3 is TGCAGTGCTAGTAAACAAGGCGGCTATGGCTACACCTTC. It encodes CSASKQGGYGYTF.

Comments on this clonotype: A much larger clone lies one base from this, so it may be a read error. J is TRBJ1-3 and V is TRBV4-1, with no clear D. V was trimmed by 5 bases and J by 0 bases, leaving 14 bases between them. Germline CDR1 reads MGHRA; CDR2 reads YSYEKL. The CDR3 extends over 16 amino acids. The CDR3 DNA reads TGCGCCAGCAGCGTGGGAGGCAGGCGCTCTGGAAACACCATATATTTT. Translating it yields CASSVGGRRSGNTIYF.

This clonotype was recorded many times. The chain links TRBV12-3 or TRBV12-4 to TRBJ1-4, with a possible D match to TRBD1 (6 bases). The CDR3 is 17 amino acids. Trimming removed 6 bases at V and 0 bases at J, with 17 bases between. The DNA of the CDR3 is TGTGCCAGCAGGTCCACCGGGACACCATCAACTAATGAAAAACTGTTTTTT. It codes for CASRSTGTPSTNEKLFF.

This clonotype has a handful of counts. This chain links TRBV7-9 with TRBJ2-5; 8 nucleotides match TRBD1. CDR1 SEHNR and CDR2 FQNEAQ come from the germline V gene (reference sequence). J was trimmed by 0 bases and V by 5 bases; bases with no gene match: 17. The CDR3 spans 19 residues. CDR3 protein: CASSTRRGQGEKYQETQYF. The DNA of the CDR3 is TGTGCCAGCAGCACCCGCCGAGGACAGGGTGAAAAATACCAAGAGACCCAGTACTTC. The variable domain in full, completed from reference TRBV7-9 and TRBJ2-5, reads DTGVSQNPRHKITKRGQNVTFRCDPISEHNRLYWYRQTLGQGPEFLTYFQNEAQLEKSRLLSDRFSAERPKGSFSTLEIQRTEQGDSAMYLCASSTRRGQGEKYQETQYFGPGTRLLVL.